These T cell receptor beta chains were read from a single sample in a study of T cells in Graves' hyperthyroidism and ophthalmopathy. TCRdb re-analysed the multiplex PCR reads in MiXCR, keeping a single row per CDR3 protein. The sample records about 760,000 distinct CDR3 sequences, 30% to 40% being singletons. Input material: blood. The receptors were gathered from a woman aged 40 to 49 with Graves' hyperthyroidism. The CDR3 runs from the conserved cysteine through the conserved F or W. The D gene is left open where the match is weak. Clone size, where shown, is once, few, many, or a class for clones that have expanded.

d_call	clone_size	cdr3_length	v_call	j_call	cdr3_aa	cdr3_nt
.	few	14	TRBV27	TRBJ1-1	CASSPWDNQGKAFF	TGTGCCAGCAGTCCGTGGGACAACCAAGGGAAAGCTTTCTTT
.	few	15	TRBV7-9	TRBJ1-1	CASSLMLGGSTEAFF	TGTGCCAGCAGCTTAATGTTGGGGGGGTCCACTGAAGCTTTCTTT
.	.	14	TRBV6-1	TRBJ1-5	CASIGGEGNQPQHF	TGTGCCAGCATCGGGGGAGAGGGCAATCAGCCCCAGCATTTT
.	many	15	TRBV6-5	TRBJ1-5	CASSYGTPPDQPQHF	TGTGCCAGCAGTTACGGGACACCACCTGATCAGCCCCAGCATTTT
TRBD1	.	18	TRBV10-3	TRBJ1-5	CASSYSRQGEFSNQPQHF	TGTGCCAGCAGTTACTCCCGCCAGGGGGAATTTAGCAATCAGCCCCAGCATTTT
.	.	18	TRBV29-1	TRBJ1-1	CSVILSAAARVLCTEAFF	TGCAGCGTTATCCTCAGTGCCGCGGCGAGAGTCCTGTGCACTGAAGCTTTCTTT
.	many	15	TRBV19	TRBJ1-1	CASIGRDKGESEAFF	TGTGCCAGTATTGGTCGGGACAAAGGGGAATCTGAAGCTTTCTTT
TRBD2	.	14	TRBV11-2	TRBJ2-7	CASRPGTSAHEQYF	TGTGCCAGCAGACCCGGGACTAGCGCCCACGAGCAGTACTTC
TRBD1	many	17	TRBV7-9	TRBJ1-5	CASSHHSGTGVDQPQHF	TGTGCCAGCAGCCATCACTCCGGGACAGGGGTCGATCAGCCCCAGCATTTT
.	many	17	TRBV7-8	TRBJ1-6	CASIIDSPSSYNSPLHF	TGTGCCAGCATCATTGACAGCCCGAGCTCCTATAATTCACCCCTCCACTTT
TRBD1	.	14	TRBV29-1	TRBJ1-6	CNAQQGAIDSPLHF	TGCAACGCCCAACAGGGGGCCATCGATTCACCCCTCCACTTT
.	many	13	TRBV7-6	TRBJ2-7	CASSRLDSYEQYF	TGTGCCAGCAGTAGACTGGACTCCTACGAGCAGTACTTC
TRBD2	.	15	TRBV13	TRBJ2-5	CASSSYGTSRETQYF	TGTGCCAGCAGCTCATACGGGACTAGCCGAGAGACCCAGTACTTC
.	.	13	TRBV7-9	TRBJ1-5	CASSQGSPQPQHF	TGTGCCAGCAGCCAAGGTTCACCCCAGCCCCAGCATTTT
.	.	15	TRBV10-3	TRBJ1-4	CAISYMTATNEKLFF	TGTGCCATCAGTTACATGACAGCAACTAATGAAAAACTGTTTTTT
.	few	16	TRBV5-4	TRBJ1-6	CASSLGAVVYNSPLHF	TGTGCCAGCAGTCTTGGCGCGGTCGTCTATAATTCACCCCTCCACTTT
.	once	17	TRBV11-2	TRBJ1-1	CASSQLFRRGPYTEAFF	TGTGCCAGCAGCCAACTTTTTCGCAGGGGTCCCTACACTGAAGCTTTCTTT
TRBD1	many	16	TRBV19	TRBJ1-2	CASSIPRTGRAYGYTF	TGTGCCAGTAGTATACCCCGGACAGGGCGGGCGTATGGCTACACCTTC
TRBD2	.	16	TRBV15	TRBJ2-3	CATSAPGLESTDTQYF	TGTGCCACCAGCGCACCGGGACTAGAGAGCACAGATACGCAGTATTTT
TRBD2	many	14	TRBV7-9	TRBJ2-5	CASSLGLAAETQYF	TGTGCCAGCAGCTTGGGACTAGCGGCAGAGACCCAGTACTTC
.	once	17	TRBV19	TRBJ1-1	CASGHSLNGPLNTEALF	TGTGCCAGTGGTCACAGCCTTAACGGACCTTTGAACACTGAAGCTCTCTTT
.	.	13	TRBV19	TRBJ1-3	CASSIGVGNTIYF	TGTGCCAGTAGTATCGGGGTTGGAAACACCATATATTTT
.	few	15	TRBV4-3	TRBJ2-7	CASSQIRDSLYEQYF	TGCGCCAGCAGCCAAATCAGAGACAGTCTCTACGAGCAGTACTTC
TRBD1	few	17	TRBV6-6	TRBJ1-2	CASSSEDRTLRWYGYTF	TGTGCCAGCAGTTCCGAGGACAGGACCCTGCGCTGGTATGGCTACACCTTC
.	.	15	TRBV12-3/TRBV12-4	TRBJ1-2	CASSLLAVASYGYTF	TGTGCCAGCAGCCTTCTGGCCGTTGCCTCCTATGGCTACACCTTC
.	many	14	TRBV7-2	TRBJ1-4	CASSPAGANEKLFF	TGTGCCAGCAGCCCCGCGGGGGCTAATGAAAAACTGTTTTTT
.	few	18	TRBV5-5	TRBJ1-1	CASSLLSTATLGGTEAFF	TGTGCCAGCAGCTTGCTTTCAACGGCAACTCTGGGGGGCACTGAAGCTTTCTTT
.	.	14	TRBV12-3/TRBV12-4	TRBJ2-5	CASGWGAGTDTQYF	TGTGCCAGCGGGTGGGGGGCCGGAACAGATACGCAGTACTTC
.	few	16	TRBV7-2	TRBJ2-2	CASSQADVANTGELFF	TGTGCCAGCAGCCAAGCGGATGTCGCGAACACCGGGGAGCTGTTTTTT
TRBD1	few	14	TRBV19	TRBJ2-7	CASSTRQGIHEQYF	TGTGCCAGTAGTACACGACAGGGGATCCACGAGCAGTACTTC
TRBD1	few	16	TRBV20-1	TRBJ1-2	CSARANQGEGYYGYTF	TGCAGTGCTAGAGCAAACCAGGGGGAAGGGTATTATGGCTACACCTTC
.	.	14	TRBV4-1	TRBJ2-5	CASSREVAQETQYF	TGCGCCAGCAGCCGCGAGGTCGCCCAAGAGACCCAGTACTTC
.	.	15	TRBV5-1	TRBJ1-1	CASSLAWAANTETFF	TGCGCCAGCAGCTTGGCCTGGGCAGCGAACACTGAAACTTTCTTT
.	.	15	TRBV4-3	TRBJ2-7	CASSLTTSTGYEQYF	TGCGCCAGCAGCCTCACCACCTCAACAGGCTACGAGCAGTACTTC
.	many	14	TRBV7-2	TRBJ1-6	CASSLEPSNSPLHF	TGTGCCAGCAGCTTAGAACCGTCAAATTCACCCCTCCACTTT
.	.	16	TRBV4-1	TRBJ1-4	CASSQSPAETYEKLFF	TGCGCCAGCAGCCAGAGCCCAGCAGAGACTTATGAAAAACTGTTTTTT
.	few	17	TRBV20-1	TRBJ1-4	CSARGSAGDWVDEKLFF	TGCAGTGCTAGGGGTTCGGCAGGGGATTGGGTAGATGAAAAACTGTTTTTT
TRBD1	.	15	TRBV19	TRBJ1-5	CASRKWDRLNQPQHF	TGTGCCAGTAGGAAATGGGACAGATTAAATCAGCCCCAGCATTTT
.	many	13	TRBV7-2	TRBJ1-2	CASSFAGANGYTF	TGTGCCAGCAGCTTCGCAGGGGCGAATGGCTACACCTTC
.	.	15	TRBV14	TRBJ2-7	CASSPRSLFSYEQYF	TGTGCCAGCAGTCCCAGGTCCCTATTCTCCTACGAGCAGTACTTC
.	.	18	TRBV25-1	TRBJ1-2	CASSEAGTLTSGDKGRTF	TGTGCCAGCAGTGAGGCCGGGACGCTTACCTCTGGAGACAAAGGTCGCACCTTC